Described below is a single TCR beta chain sequence and its context. The data were obtained in a study of blood T cell repertoires in COVID-19. The wider study: The cDNA or gDNA used as material had been derived from T cells, B-cell-depleted T cells, or PBMCs.

V was pared by 3 bases and J by 6 bases, with 10 bases of the junction left unmatched. The length of the CDR3 is 17 residues. Per germline, CDR1 SGDLS and CDR2 YYNGEE. Sequencing was performed with immunoSEQ multiplex PCR; in TCRdb, only in-frame clones are kept and a portion is missing. The sample has roughly 400,000 clones; 90% are singletons. Membership in each cohort depended on participant-reported clinical history. The chain has TRBV9 and TRBJ1-6; 9 bases are shared with TRBD1. The sample consisted of PBMCs or T cells enriched from blood (not recorded which). This TCR came from a man aged 18-30 years who had recovered from COVID-19. The CDR3 protein is CASSATPGTGTNSPLHF. CDR3 coding DNA: TGTGCCAGCAGCGCCACCCCCGGGACAGGGACTAATTCACCCCTCCACTTT.